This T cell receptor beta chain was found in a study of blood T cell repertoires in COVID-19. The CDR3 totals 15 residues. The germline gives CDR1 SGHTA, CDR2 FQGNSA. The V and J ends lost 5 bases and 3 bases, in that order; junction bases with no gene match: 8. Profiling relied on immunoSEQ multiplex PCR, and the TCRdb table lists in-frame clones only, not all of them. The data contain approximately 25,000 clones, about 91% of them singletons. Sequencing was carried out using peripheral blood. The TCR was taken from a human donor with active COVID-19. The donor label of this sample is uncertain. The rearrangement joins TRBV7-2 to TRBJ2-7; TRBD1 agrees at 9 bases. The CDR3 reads CASSAGTGFLYEQYF. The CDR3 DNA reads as TGTGCCAGCAGCGCAGGGACAGGGTTTCTCTACGAGCAGTACTTC.